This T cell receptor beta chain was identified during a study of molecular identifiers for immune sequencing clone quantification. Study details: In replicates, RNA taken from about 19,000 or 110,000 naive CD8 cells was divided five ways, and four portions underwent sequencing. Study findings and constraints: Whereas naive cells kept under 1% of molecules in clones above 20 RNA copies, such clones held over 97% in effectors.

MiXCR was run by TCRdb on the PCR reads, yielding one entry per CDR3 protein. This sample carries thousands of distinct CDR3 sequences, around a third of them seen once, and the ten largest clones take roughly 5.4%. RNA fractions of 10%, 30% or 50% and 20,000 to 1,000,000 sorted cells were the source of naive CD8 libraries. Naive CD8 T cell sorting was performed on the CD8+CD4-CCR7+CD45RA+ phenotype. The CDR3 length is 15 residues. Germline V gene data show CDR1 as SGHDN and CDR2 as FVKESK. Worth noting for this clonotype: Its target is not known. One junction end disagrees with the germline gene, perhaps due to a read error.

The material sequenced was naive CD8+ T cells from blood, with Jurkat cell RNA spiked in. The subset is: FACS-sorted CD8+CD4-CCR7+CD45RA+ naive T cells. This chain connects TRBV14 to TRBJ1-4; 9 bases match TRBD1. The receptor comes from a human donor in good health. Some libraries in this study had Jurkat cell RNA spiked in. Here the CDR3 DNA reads TGTGCCAGCAGCCAAGACGGGACAGGGAATGAAAGACTGTTTTTT. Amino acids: CASSQDGTGNERLFF. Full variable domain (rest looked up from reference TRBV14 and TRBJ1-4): EAGVTQFPSHSVIEKGQTVTLRCDPISGHDNLYWYRRVMGKEIKFLLHFVKESKQDESGMPNNRFLAERTGGTYSTLKVQPAELEDSGVYFCASSQDGTGNERLFFGSGTQLSVL.